Given below is one T cell receptor (beta chain) in context. This specimen comes from a study of blood T cell repertoires in COVID-19. Ages ranged from roughly 18 to 100 years, with residence in 24 US areas. Each participant's cohort was designated according to participant-reported clinical history. Recovered participants had two consecutive negative NP/OP PCR tests, healthcare professional clearance, or symptom resolution. The table came from immunoSEQ multiplex PCR; TCRdb's copy has only in-frame clones and leaves some out. The sample consists of about 280,000 clones, 85% of them appearing once. The sample comprised PBMCs or T cells enriched from blood (not recorded which). This clonotype was sampled from a woman aged 45 to 65 who had recovered from COVID-19.

The CDR3 here is CASAPYRGNTEAFF. CDR3 coding DNA: TGTGCCAGCGCCCCTTACAGGGGGAACACTGAAGCTTTCTTT. The chain links TRBV28 to TRBJ1-1, with 7 bases fitting TRBD1. The trim removed 8 bases at V and 1 base at J, leaving 7 bases unmatched. This CDR3 is 14 amino acids long. Looked up from germline, CDR1 is MDHEN and CDR2 is SYDVKM.